These 21 T cell receptor beta chains were sequenced from one sample in a study of regulatory T cells in long-lasting Graves disease. Stated time point: newly diagnosed GD, antithyroid drugs for less than 3 months. Isolated PBMC RNA provided the starting material for the TCR library. According to the study, TCR beta libraries were built with iRepertoire HTBI primers and CDR3-region Arm-PCR. TCRdb ran MiXCR on the multiplex PCR reads and lists one entry per CDR3 protein. The table lists 400,000 to 550,000 distinct CDR3 sequences, just under 15% of them singletons. This sample was shared with a second study, whose subject was T cells in Graves' hyperthyroidism and ophthalmopathy.

The sample consisted of peripheral blood mononuclear cells (PBMCs), taken at new diagnosis, from a patient treated with antithyroid drugs. These receptors were taken from a woman aged 25 to 39 with Graves disease.

J is TRBJ2-3 and V is TRBV19; 11 bases fit TRBD2. With V trimmed by 3 bases and J by 11 bases, 13 bases remained unmatched. Germline CDR1 reads LNHDA; CDR2 reads SQIVND (reference sequence). The CDR3 is 16 residues long. Here the CDR3 reads CASSIPTSGGLGVQYF. In DNA, the CDR3 is TGTGCCAGTAGTATCCCAACTAGCGGGGGCCTAGGTGTGCAGTATTTT.

This clonotype has a count of ten or more. This chain connects TRBV11-2 to TRBJ1-5, with D tentatively TRBD1 (6 bases). The V and J ends lost 3 bases and 2 bases respectively, with 11 bases between them. The CDR3 is 15 residues long. From germline, CDR1 is SGHAT and CDR2 FQNNGV. The CDR3 nucleotides are TGTGCCAGCAGCTTTTCCAGGGGAGGCAATCAGCCCCAGCATTTT. Protein product: CASSFSRGGNQPQHF.

This clonotype turned up a few times. The chain couples TRBV12-3 or TRBV12-4 to TRBJ2-4; the D gene could be TRBD1 or TRBD2 (5 bases each). The CDR3 is 13 amino acids. Trimming shortened V by 2 bases and J by 13 bases, and 15 bases separated the two germline ends. The CDR3 loop reads CASSLRERGPQYF. The CDR3 DNA sequence: TGTGCCAGCAGTTTAAGGGAGAGGGGCCCGCAGTACTTC.

Remarks on this clonotype: At one boundary the junction diverges from the germline segment, which might be a read error. The rearrangement uses TRBV6-2 or TRBV6-3 and TRBJ2-3; D not certain. The CDR3 runs to 16 residues. Germline CDR1 MNHEY, CDR2 SVGEGT. As DNA, the CDR3 is TGTGCCGGCAGTTTCCACCGGGCCCCTAGCACAGATACGCAGTATTTT. This translates into CAGSFHRAPSTDTQYF.

This clonotype appeared many times. The J gene is TRBJ1-3, the V gene TRBV11-2, with D unclear. The CDR3 sequence is 13 residues long. The V gene's germline CDR1 is SGHAT and CDR2 FQNNGV. The V end lost 1 base, the J end lost 4 bases, and 5 bases lay between the germline ends. For the CDR3, the DNA is TGTGCCAGCAGCTTAGGTCCCGGAAACACCATATATTTT. Its protein product is CASSLGPGNTIYF.

This clonotype has more than one count but fewer than ten. The rearrangement joins TRBV15 to TRBJ2-3, with 11 bases lining up with TRBD2. Germline V gene sequence: CDR1 LNHNV, CDR2 YYDKDF (reference sequence). The CDR3 sequence is 17 residues long. With V trimmed by 0 bases and J by 4 bases, 6 bases remained unmatched. The CDR3 here is CATSRDTLAGGADTQYF. CDR3 bases: TGTGCCACCAGCAGAGATACCCTAGCGGGGGGCGCAGATACGCAGTATTTT. The whole variable domain, filled in from reference TRBV15 and TRBJ2-3, reads DAMVIQNPRYQVTQFGKPVTLSCSQTLNHNVMYWYQQKSSQAPKLLFHYYDKDFNNEADTPDNFQSRRPNTSFCFLDIRSPGLGDTAMYLCATSRDTLAGGADTQYFGPGTRLTVL.

The chain employs TRBV7-9 and TRBJ2-1, with 8 positions matching TRBD2. Germline V gene sequence: CDR1 SEHNR, CDR2 FQNEAQ (reference sequence). The CDR3 runs to 21 residues. V dropped 2 bases and J dropped 8; count of bases not matched to a gene: 26. The CDR3 protein is CASSLWGRGSGIRWMSHEQFF. CDR3 sequence (DNA): TGTGCCAGCAGCTTATGGGGACGGGGTAGCGGGATTAGGTGGATGAGCCATGAGCAGTTCTTC. Together with reference TRBV7-9 and TRBJ2-1, the CDR3 gives the full variable domain: DTGVSQNPRHKITKRGQNVTFRCDPISEHNRLYWYRQTLGQGPEFLTYFQNEAQLEKSRLLSDRFSAERPKGSFSTLEIQRTEQGDSAMYLCASSLWGRGSGIRWMSHEQFFGPGTRLTVL.

This chain connects TRBV27 to TRBJ2-1, with 7 bases lining up with TRBD2. The trim removed 8 bases at V and 0 bases at J, leaving 4 bases unmatched. The V gene's germline CDR1 is MNHEY and CDR2 SMNVEV (reference sequence). The CDR3 length is 14 residues. The CDR3 coding sequence is TGTGCCAGCGGCCTAGCGGACTCCTACAATGAGCAGTTCTTC. This translates into CASGLADSYNEQFF.

This clonotype was found a few times. The rearrangement uses TRBV20-1 and TRBJ2-7; D possibly uses TRBD1 or TRBD2 (5 bases each). The V gene's germline CDR1 is DFQATT and CDR2 SNEGSKA (reference sequence). Trimming left V 4 bases short and J 3 bases short, with 19 bases between. The CDR3 loop spans 15 amino acids. CDR3 protein: CSAKNTGTAGYEQYF. In nucleotides, the CDR3 is TGCAGTGCTAAAAATACCGGGACCGCGGGCTACGAGCAGTACTTC.

On this clonotype: A read error may be the cause here, since a much bigger clone is one base away. The chain carries TRBV7-9 and TRBJ2-7; 7 nucleotides match TRBD2. The length of the CDR3 is 15 residues. Germline CDR1 SEHNR, CDR2 FQNEAQ (reference sequence). The CDR3 DNA reads as TGTGCCAGCGGCTTATCCCAAGGCGGGAGCTACGAGCAGTACTTC. Its translation is CASGLSQGGSYEQYF.

This clonotype was detected ten times or more. V usage is TRBV5-6 and J usage is TRBJ2-3, with D maybe TRBD1 (6 bases). V lost 2 bases to trimming and J lost 1 base, with 17 bases between them. The CDR3 consists of 17 residues. Per germline, CDR1 SGHDT and CDR2 YYEEEE. CDR3 sequence: CASSFLSGDGGTDTQYF. CDR3 coding DNA: TGTGCCAGCAGCTTCTTATCAGGGGATGGGGGCACAGATACGCAGTATTTT.

Notes on this clonotype: The junction does not match germline at one end; this may be a read error. This chain joins TRBV12-5 and TRBJ2-4; D may correspond to TRBD1 or TRBD2 (5 bases each). Germline V lookup: CDR1 LGHNT, CDR2 FRNRAP. The CDR3 is 17 residues long. The CDR3 protein is CTSGLIGTTPAKNIQYF. The CDR3 DNA reads TGTACTAGTGGTTTGATCGGGACCACACCAGCCAAAAACATTCAGTACTTC.

The chain joins TRBV25-1 to TRBJ2-1; 9 bases fit TRBD2. The CDR3 is made up of 22 amino acids. V was pared by 8 bases and J by 0 bases, with 26 bases of the junction left unmatched. The germline V gene encodes CDR1 MGHDK and CDR2 SYGVNS. As DNA, the CDR3 is TGTGCCAGCCTGGGGGTCCAGGGGTCTTCAAACCTTAGCGGGGGCTCCTACAATGAGCAGTTCTTC. This gives the protein CASLGVQGSSNLSGGSYNEQFF.

This clonotype has at least ten counts. V usage is TRBV30 and J usage is TRBJ2-7; the match to TRBD1 covers 10 bases. In germline, CDR1 is GTSNPN, CDR2 SVGIG (reference sequence). This CDR3 is 17 amino acids long. V lost 1 base to trimming and J lost 2 bases; unmatched junction nucleotides: 11. The CDR3 is CAWSGGVRDRGAYEQYF. DNA for the CDR3: TGTGCCTGGAGTGGGGGGGTTAGGGACAGGGGCGCCTACGAGCAGTACTTC. The variable domain in full, with the rest retrieved from reference TRBV30 and TRBJ2-7, is SQTIHQWPATLVQPVGSPLSLECTVEGTSNPNLYWYRQAAGRGLQLLFYSVGIGQISSEVPQNLSASRPQDRQFILSSKKLLLSDSGFYLCAWSGGVRDRGAYEQYFGPGTRLTVT.

Ten or more counts support this clonotype. The rearrangement links TRBV27 to TRBJ2-7; D is possibly TRBD2 (5 bases). Germline CDR1 MNHEY, CDR2 SMNVEV (reference sequence). V shed 3 bases and J shed 7 bases, with 16 bases lying between them. The CDR3 runs to 14 residues. CDR3 nucleotide sequence: TGTGCCAGCAGTTTGATGGCGGGTGCCGGGGAGCAGTACTTC. Protein: CASSLMAGAGEQYF.

The chain combines TRBV7-6 with TRBJ2-7; 7 bases are a match to TRBD2. Germline CDR1 reads SGHVS; CDR2 reads FNYEAQ. J lost 3 bases, V lost 0 bases, and 11 bases had no gene match. The CDR3 is made up of 17 amino acids. This CDR3 is CASSLAGFGRGLYEQYF. CDR3 sequence (DNA): TGTGCCAGCAGCTTAGCGGGTTTTGGGAGGGGACTCTACGAGCAGTACTTC.

This sequence joins TRBV2 and TRBJ2-1; 8 nucleotides align to TRBD2. Germline V gene sequence: CDR1 SNHLY, CDR2 FYNNEI. The CDR3 contains 15 residues. Losses at the gene ends were 1 base for V and 6 bases for J; bases not matched to a gene: 5. The CDR3 loop reads CASSEELAGRNEQFF. CDR3 nucleotides: TGTGCCAGCAGTGAAGAGCTAGCGGGCCGCAATGAGCAGTTCTTC.

At least ten counts were recorded for this clonotype. The J gene is TRBJ1-1, the V gene TRBV6-1; D uncertain. The CDR3 has 13 residues. Trimming left V 7 bases short and J 0 bases short, with 9 bases between. Germline V gene sequence: CDR1 MNHNS, CDR2 SASEGT. CDR3 coding DNA: TGTGCCAGCAAAGAGCTACTGAACACTGAAGCTTTCTTT. Encoded protein: CASKELLNTEAFF.

The chain employs TRBV4-1 and TRBJ2-7, with 10 bases aligning to TRBD2. From germline, CDR1 is MGHRA and CDR2 YSYEKL. The J segment lost 2 bases and the V segment lost 0 bases, leaving 19 bases of the junction unmatched. CDR3 length equals 21 residues. The CDR3 loop is CASSQETAAGLSGRGTYEQYF. In DNA, the CDR3 is TGCGCCAGCAGCCAAGAGACCGCGGCGGGATTAAGCGGGAGGGGAACCTACGAGCAGTACTTC.

Many counts were recorded for this clonotype. V usage is TRBV20-1 and J usage is TRBJ2-3; D is ambiguous. Germline V gene sequence: CDR1 DFQATT, CDR2 SNEGSKA (reference sequence). The CDR3 is 15 residues long. V shed 1 base and J shed 5 bases, with 16 bases lying between them. The chain's CDR3 is CSARAAQRSVDTQYF. The CDR3 region has the DNA TGCAGTGCTAGAGCGGCGCAGAGGTCGGTAGATACGCAGTATTTT.

This clonotype occurred a few times. The gene calls are TRBV12-3 or TRBV12-4 and TRBJ2-3; tentatively, D is TRBD2 (5 bases). Deletions cut 0 bases from V and 1 base from J, with 14 bases between. The CDR3 length is 17 residues. This chain's CDR3 is CASSLARAALRTDTQYF. In nucleotides, the CDR3 is TGTGCCAGCAGTTTAGCGCGAGCGGCCCTTCGCACAGATACGCAGTATTTT.